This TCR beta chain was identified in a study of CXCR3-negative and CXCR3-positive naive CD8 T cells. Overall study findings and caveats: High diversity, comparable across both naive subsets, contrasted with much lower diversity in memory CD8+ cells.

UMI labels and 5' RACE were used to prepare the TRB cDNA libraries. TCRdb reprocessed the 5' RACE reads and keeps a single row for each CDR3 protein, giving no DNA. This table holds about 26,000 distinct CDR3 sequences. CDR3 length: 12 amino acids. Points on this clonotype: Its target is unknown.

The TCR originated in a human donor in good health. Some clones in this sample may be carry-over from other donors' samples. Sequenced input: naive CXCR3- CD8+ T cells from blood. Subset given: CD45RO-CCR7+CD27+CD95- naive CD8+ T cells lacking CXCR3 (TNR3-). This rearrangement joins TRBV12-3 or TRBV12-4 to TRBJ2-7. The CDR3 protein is CASSLFPYEQYF.